This TCR beta chain stems from a study of beta chain features in type 1 diabetes. The V end was cut by 0 bases, the J end by 0 bases, with 6 bases between. This CDR3 is built from 15 residues. CDR1 is MNHEY, CDR2 SVGAGI, per germline. Sequencing targeted expressed TCRB transcripts, as all isolated RNA had been reverse transcribed. The assay was immunoSEQ multiplex PCR, and TCRdb's table has in-frame clones only and misses some. The sample carries around 160,000 clones, about 44% recorded once. The sequenced sample consisted of Tregs from blood. The sequence came from a man between 18 and 29 years old in good health. The chain combines TRBV6-5 with TRBJ1-3; D uncertain. In nucleotides, the CDR3 is TGTGCCAGCAGTTACTCGGGCAGCTCTGGAAACACCATATATTTT. It yields the protein CASSYSGSSGNTIYF.